The 24 T cell receptor beta chains below come from one sample, sequenced in a study of graft-versus-host responses after intestinal transplantation. Method: immunoSEQ multiplex PCR; TCRdb's copy keeps in-frame clones and lacks some. The table records some 31,000 clones, 85% to 95% of them present only once. The sample was PBMCs, taken roughly 62 days after intestinal transplant. The origin of the receptors is a human patient who received an intestinal transplant, so some T cells may come from the graft donor.

The rearrangement uses TRBV5-4 and TRBJ2-2; D not resolved. Per the germline V gene, CDR1 is SGHNT and CDR2 is YYREEE (reference sequence). Trimming took off 5 bases at V and 3 bases at J, with 8 bases between the two ends. This CDR3 spans 13 amino acids. CDR3 DNA sequence: TGTGCCAGCAGGCCTGGTCACACCGGGGAGCTGTTTTTT. This translates into CASRPGHTGELFF.

This clone has just a few counts. The junction differs from germline at one of its ends, possibly a read error. The rearrangement uses TRBV19 and TRBJ1-1, with D possibly TRBD1 on 6 matching bases. The CDR3 spans 12 residues. Germline V lookup: CDR1 LNHDA, CDR2 SQIVND (reference sequence). CDR3 nucleotide sequence: TGTGCCAGTAATATAGGGGGCACTGAAGCTTTCTTT. The encoded protein is CASNIGGTEAFF.

Written as DNA, the CDR3 is TGTGCCATCAGTGGACTAGCGGGGGACACCGGGGAGCTGTTTTTT. Amino acid sequence: CAISGLAGDTGELFF. The chain couples TRBV10-3 to TRBJ2-2, with 12 bases identical to TRBD2. J gave up 3 bases and V 4 bases, and 0 bases lay outside the gene matches. Germline V gene sequence: CDR1 ENHRY, CDR2 SYGVKD. The CDR3 extends over 15 amino acids.

DNA for the CDR3: TGCGCCAGCAGTCAATACAGGGCTCGGCGGTACGAGCAGTACTTC. It yields the protein CASSQYRARRYEQYF. V usage is TRBV23-1 and J usage is TRBJ2-7, with D maybe TRBD1 (6 bases). TRBV23-1 falls under the ORF class, with uncertain function. CDR3 size: 15 residues. V was shortened by 1 base and J by 4 bases, with 14 bases between the two germline ends.

This clone was seen a single time. The V call is TRBV12-2, the J call TRBJ1-2; the tabulated D call, TRBD1, remains unverified against the DNA. TRBV12-2 is given as a pseudogene. CDR3 size: 14 residues. The CDR3 DNA reads as TGTGCAAGTCGCGAAGAACAGGATAACTATGGCTACACCTTC. Protein: CASREEQDNYGYTF.

CDR3 coding DNA: TGTGCCAGTAGTGGCATTCTAGCGGGTATCTCCTACAATGAGCAGTTCTTC. Residues: CASSGILAGISYNEQFF. The J gene is TRBJ2-1, the V gene TRBV19; 8 positions agree with TRBD2. Germline trimming cut 5 bases from V and 0 bases from J; bases unmatched to any gene: 9. Looked up from germline, CDR1 is LNHDA and CDR2 is SQIVND (reference sequence). The CDR3 runs 17 residues.

The chain recombines TRBV11-2 with TRBJ2-1, with TRBD2 matching 9 bases. In germline, CDR1 is SGHAT, CDR2 FQNNGV. The CDR3 sequence is 13 residues long. The V gene end was trimmed by 5 bases and the J gene end by 8 bases; junction bases not matched to a gene: 4. CDR3 region: CASSPGLAYEQFF. In nucleotides, the CDR3 is TGTGCCAGCAGCCCGGGACTAGCCTATGAGCAGTTCTTC.

This chain uses TRBV4-1 with TRBJ2-1; no definite D call. The germline V gene has CDR1 MGHRA and CDR2 YSYEKL. This CDR3 region has 16 residues. V was clipped by 6 bases and J by 3 bases, with 18 bases between them. The CDR3 DNA reads as TGCGCCAGCAGGCCCGACTCCCTCGTGGTCTACAATGAGCAGTTCTTC. This gives the protein CASRPDSLVVYNEQFF.

The CDR3 sequence is CASSSVGAGELFF. CDR3 nucleotides: TGTGCCAGCAGTTCCGTGGGGGCCGGGGAGCTGTTTTTT. The chain couples TRBV27 to TRBJ2-2; either TRBD1 or TRBD2 may fit D (5 bases each). V gave up 4 bases and J gave up 6 bases, with 9 bases separating them. Germline V gene data show CDR1 as MNHEY and CDR2 as SMNVEV (reference sequence). This CDR3 has 13 residues.

Here the CDR3 reads CAISEPKDARYNEQFF. The CDR3 bases are TGTGCCATCAGTGAGCCAAAGGATGCTAGATACAATGAGCAGTTCTTC. The chain employs TRBV10-3 and TRBJ2-1; D unresolved. This CDR3 is 16 amino acids long. CDR1 is ENHRY and CDR2 is SYGVKD in the germline V gene. The V end lost 2 bases, the J end lost 4 bases, and 15 bases lay between the germline ends.

The chain employs TRBV19 and TRBJ1-5, with D unclear. Germline assignment: CDR1 LNHDA and CDR2 SQIVND (reference sequence). Trimming stripped 6 bases from V and 7 bases from J, with 13 bases between. The CDR3 is 13 residues long. CDR3 amino acids: CASRKQDNQPQHF. CDR3 in DNA: TGTGCCAGTAGGAAACAAGATAACCAGCCCCAGCATTTT.

CDR3 sequence: CASSLGVLAEETQYF. The CDR3 nucleotides read TGTGCCAGCAGCTTAGGAGTCCTAGCGGAAGAGACCCAGTACTTC. This sequence joins TRBV7-9 and TRBJ2-5; 7 nucleotides align to TRBD2. This CDR3 has 15 residues. The V gene's germline CDR1 is SEHNR and CDR2 FQNEAQ (reference sequence). V lost 1 base to trimming and J lost 3 bases; unmatched junction nucleotides: 5.

V is TRBV27 and J is TRBJ2-7; possible D gene TRBD2, 6 bases. Trimming shortened V by 4 bases and J by 0 bases, and 10 bases separated the two germline ends. Germline CDR1 MNHEY, CDR2 SMNVEV (reference sequence). The CDR3 spans 14 residues. Written as DNA, the CDR3 is TGTGCCAGCAGTTGGGGAGGTTCCTCCTACGAGCAGTACTTC. The encoded protein is CASSWGGSSYEQYF.

The chain recombines TRBV5-1 with TRBJ1-5; D not resolved. Trimming took 0 bases from V and 5 from J, leaving 24 bases between them. Germline assignment: CDR1 SGHRS and CDR2 YFSETQ. The CDR3 extends over 19 amino acids. The CDR3 sequence: CASSLGEYDGGQRDQPQHF. As DNA, the CDR3 is TGCGCCAGCAGCTTGGGGGAATACGATGGCGGGCAGCGAGATCAGCCCCAGCATTTT.

The genes are TRBV4-3 and TRBJ1-3; no reliable D call. The CDR3 has 15 amino acids. V lost 1 base to trimming and J lost 5 bases, with 12 bases between them. Germline V gene sequence: CDR1 LGHNA, CDR2 YSLEER. CDR3 DNA: TGCGCCAGCAGCCAAGGAGCGGGAGATAGAAACACCATATATTTT. Translating gives CASSQGAGDRNTIYF.

Notes on this clone: A read error may account for a junction end that differs from germline. This chain uses TRBV2 with TRBJ1-1, with TRBD1 matching over 8 bases. Germline CDR1 is SNHLY and CDR2 is FYNNEI. This CDR3 has 16 amino acids. The CDR3 here is CASREDRGKGNTEAFF. Here the CDR3 DNA reads TGTGCCAGCAGGGAAGACAGGGGAAAGGGGAACACTGAAGCTTTCTTT.

V and J are TRBV7-9 and TRBJ1-4, with D possibly being TRBD1 (6 bases). CDR1 and CDR2 (germline): SEHNR, FQNEAQ (reference sequence). The CDR3 loop spans 15 amino acids. V dropped 4 bases and J dropped 8 bases, with 17 bases sitting between them. The CDR3 nucleotides read TGTGCCAGCAGCTCCGGGACTCGAGACAGGGAAAAACTGTTTTTT. This encodes CASSSGTRDREKLFF.

The chain has TRBV19 and TRBJ1-1; TRBD1 might be the D (5 bases). Deletions cut 4 bases from V and 3 bases from J, with 18 bases between. Germline lookup yields CDR1 LNHDA and CDR2 SQIVND (reference sequence). CDR3 length: 16 amino acids. DNA for the CDR3: TGTGCCAGTAGTACTTTCGTCCCAGGGAAGGACACTGAAGCTTTCTTT. Protein: CASSTFVPGKDTEAFF. Complete variable domain (other parts from reference TRBV19 and TRBJ1-1): DGGITQSPKYLFRKEGQNVTLSCEQNLNHDAMYWYRQDPGQGLRLIYYSQIVNDFQKGDIAEGYSVSREKKESFPLTVTSAQKNPTAFYLCASSTFVPGKDTEAFFGQGTRLTVV.

The V gene is TRBV23-1, the J gene TRBJ1-5, with 8 bases fitting TRBD1. TRBV23-1 is reported as an ORF; its role is uncertain. This CDR3 has 15 residues. After removal of 7 bases from V and 3 bases from J, the junction contained 8 bases not matched to a gene. DNA of the CDR3: TGCGCCAGCACCATGACAGGGGCCGTCAATCAGCCCCAGCATTTT. Its protein is CASTMTGAVNQPQHF.

This chain connects TRBV4-3 to TRBJ1-5; TRBD1 is a possible D gene (5 bases). The CDR3 runs to 15 residues. The germline V gene encodes CDR1 LGHNA and CDR2 YSLEER. Trimming left V 0 bases short and J 5 bases short, with 11 bases between. CDR3 in amino acids: CASSQESGGDQPQHF. CDR3 sequence (DNA): TGCGCCAGCAGCCAAGAATCGGGAGGGGATCAGCCCCAGCATTTT.

The CDR3 region is CASSYSPGLGAYEQYF. The CDR3 DNA is TGTGCCAGCAGTTATTCACCGGGACTAGGAGCCTACGAGCAGTACTTC. The chain uses TRBV6-5 and TRBJ2-7, with 8 bases identical to TRBD2. Germline CDR1 MNHEY, CDR2 SVGAGI. The J segment lost 2 bases and the V segment lost 3 bases, leaving 9 bases of the junction unmatched. The CDR3 covers 16 residues.

The chain joins TRBV4-1 to TRBJ1-1, with D hard to call. The ends were cut back, 2 bases at V and 0 bases at J, with 4 bases in the middle. Germline CDR1 MGHRA, CDR2 YSYEKL. The CDR3 runs 13 residues. The DNA for the CDR3 is TGCGCCAGCAGCCAACTCATGAACACTGAAGCTTTCTTT. Translating gives CASSQLMNTEAFF.

J is TRBJ2-7 and V is TRBV11-3, with TRBD1 matching 9 bases. With 6 bases clipped from V and 6 bases from J, the junction kept 9 bases outside the gene matches. CDR1 and CDR2 from the germline V gene are SGHNT and YENEEA. This CDR3 is built from 14 residues. CDR3 sequence (DNA): TGTGCCAGCAGGCACAGGGGGCAGGAGGGCGAGCAGTACTTC. The encoded protein is CASRHRGQEGEQYF.

The V call is TRBV5-1, the J call TRBJ2-7; TRBD1 matches at 8 bases. With V trimmed by 3 bases and J by 0 bases, 11 bases remained unmatched. The CDR3 consists of 17 residues. Germline lookup yields CDR1 SGHRS and CDR2 YFSETQ. The CDR3 sequence is CASSWEPGQVNSYEQYF. CDR3 nucleotides: TGCGCCAGCAGCTGGGAACCGGGACAGGTGAACTCCTACGAGCAGTACTTC.